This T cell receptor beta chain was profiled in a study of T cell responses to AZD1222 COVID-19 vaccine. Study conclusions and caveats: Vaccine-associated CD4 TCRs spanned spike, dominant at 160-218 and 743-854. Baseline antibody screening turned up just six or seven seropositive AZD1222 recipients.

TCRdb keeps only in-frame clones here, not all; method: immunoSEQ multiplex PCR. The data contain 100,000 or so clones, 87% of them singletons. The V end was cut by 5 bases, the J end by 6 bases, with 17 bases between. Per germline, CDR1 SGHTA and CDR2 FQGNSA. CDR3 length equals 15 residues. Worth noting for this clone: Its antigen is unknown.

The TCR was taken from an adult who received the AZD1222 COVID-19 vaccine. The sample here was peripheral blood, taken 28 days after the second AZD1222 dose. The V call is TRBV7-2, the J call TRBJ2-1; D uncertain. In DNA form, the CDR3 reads TGTGCCAGCAGCCGGTCATCTGGAAACCTCAATGAGCAGTTCTTC. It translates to CASSRSSGNLNEQFF.